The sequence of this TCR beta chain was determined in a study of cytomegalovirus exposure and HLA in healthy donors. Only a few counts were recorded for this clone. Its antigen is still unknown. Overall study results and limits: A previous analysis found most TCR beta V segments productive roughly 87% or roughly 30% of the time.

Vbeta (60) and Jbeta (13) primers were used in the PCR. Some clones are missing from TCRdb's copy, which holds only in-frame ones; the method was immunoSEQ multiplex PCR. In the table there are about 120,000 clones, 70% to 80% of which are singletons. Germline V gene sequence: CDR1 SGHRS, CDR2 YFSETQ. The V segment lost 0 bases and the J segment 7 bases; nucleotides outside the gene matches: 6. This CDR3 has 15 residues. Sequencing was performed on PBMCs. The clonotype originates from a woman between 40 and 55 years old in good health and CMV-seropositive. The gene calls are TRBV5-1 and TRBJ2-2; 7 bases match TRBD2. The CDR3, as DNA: TGCGCCAGCAGCTTGGGGGCTAGCGGTGGCGGGGAGCTGTTTTTT. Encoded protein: CASSLGASGGGELFF.